This T cell receptor (beta chain) was profiled in a study of CD8+ T cells in alopecia areata. Findings of the study overall: In scalp and blood during tofacitinib, many expanded lesional clones persisted. Affected lesional scalp, above all in alopecia totalis/universalis, was more clonal than normal scalp. Whereas mice showed it more clearly, TCR sharing across patients was murkier, possibly because of HLA.

CDR3 size: 14 residues. The V gene end was trimmed by 6 bases and the J gene end by 8 bases; junction bases not matched to a gene: 8. From germline, CDR1 is MDHEN and CDR2 SYDVKM. cDNA prepared by RNA extraction and subsequent reverse transcription served as the template for sequencing. The repertoire was sequenced with immunoSEQ multiplex PCR; TCRdb's copy has only in-frame clones and lacks some. Of roughly 190,000 clones listed, 50% to 60% are singletons. As for treatment: oral pan-JAK inhibitor, 5-10 mg twice daily. Obtained from alopecia areata patients were lesional scalp punch biopsies along with peripheral blood. A few counts support this clone. Its antigen is as yet unknown.

V usage is TRBV28 and J usage is TRBJ2-4, with 9 bases aligning to TRBD1. The input for sequencing was CD4+ T cells sorted from blood, taken at week 4, from a patient treated with tofacitinib. The sequence was obtained from a human donor with alopecia areata. CDR3 nucleotide sequence: TGTGCCAGCAGCAAAACAGGGGGCGGGTACATTCAGTACTTC. Translation: CASSKTGGGYIQYF.